These 24 T cell receptor beta chains share one sample of origin, sequenced in a study of radiotherapy plus CTLA-4 blockade in lung cancer. Produced via immunoSEQ multiplex PCR; TCRdb's table is partial and in-frame only. Counted here are 80,000 or so clones, 70% to 85% occurring once; the ten biggest clones make up approximately 0.81%. The sequences come from peripheral blood, collected from a patient treated with radiotherapy plus ipilimumab. The receptors derive from a human donor with non-small cell lung cancer who had stable disease on radiotherapy plus ipilimumab.

The chain combines TRBV2 with TRBJ1-4, with D uncertain. V gave up 5 bases and J gave up 6 bases, with 16 bases separating them. The germline V gene has CDR1 SNHLY and CDR2 FYNNEI. This CDR3 spans 15 amino acids. The CDR3: CASSSNGLADEKLFF. The CDR3 DNA is TGTGCCAGCAGTTCAAATGGCCTCGCGGATGAAAAACTGTTTTTT.

This chain uses TRBV2 with TRBJ1-5, with 7 nucleotides matching TRBD1. The germline gives CDR1 SNHLY, CDR2 FYNNEI. The CDR3 is made up of 15 amino acids. V lost 7 bases to trimming and J lost 6 bases; unmatched junction nucleotides: 12. CDR3 DNA: TGTGCCAGCACCAAGGGGGCAGGGATCACTCAGCCCCAGCATTTT. Amino acid sequence: CASTKGAGITQPQHF.

The chain carries TRBV9 and TRBJ2-3; D is ambiguous. Germline V gene data show CDR1 as SGDLS and CDR2 as YYNGEE. CDR3 length: 12 amino acids. V was pared by 2 bases and J by 1 base, with 2 bases between. CDR3 coding DNA: TGTGCCAGCAGCGTCGGCACAGATACGCAGTATTTT. Translation gives CASSVGTDTQYF. The whole variable domain, remainder taken from reference TRBV9 and TRBJ2-3, is DSGVTQTPKHLITATGQRVTLRCSPRSGDLSVYWYQQSLDQGLQFLIQYYNGEERAKGNILERFSAQQFPDLHSELNLSSLELGDSALYFCASSVGTDTQYFGPGTRLTVL.

This sequence joins TRBV5-1 and TRBJ1-4; maybe TRBD1 (6 bases). The CDR3 sequence is 16 residues long. The V and J ends lost 0 bases and 3 bases respectively, with 12 bases between them. Germline loops: CDR1 SGHRS, CDR2 YFSETQ. In DNA, the CDR3 is TGCGCCAGCAGCTTGGAAGGGGGAATGGCTAATGAAAAACTGTTTTTT. Translated: CASSLEGGMANEKLFF.

This clone has just a few counts. This rearrangement joins TRBV7-2 to TRBJ2-7; tentative D call: TRBD1 (6 bases). CDR1 SGHTA and CDR2 FQGNSA come from the germline V gene. The length of the CDR3 is 15 residues. V lost 1 base, J lost 5 bases, and 15 bases lay in between. CDR3 in amino acids: CASSLGTVPSHEQYF. CDR3 nucleotides: TGTGCCAGCAGCTTAGGGACAGTACCAAGTCACGAGCAGTACTTC.

The V gene is TRBV11-2, the J gene TRBJ2-7; D is tentatively TRBD1 or TRBD2 (5 bases each). The CDR3 consists of 16 residues. The V end lost 5 bases, the J end lost 0 bases, and 17 bases lay between the germline ends. Germline CDR1 SGHAT, CDR2 FQNNGV. The CDR3 nucleotides are TGTGCCAGCAGCACCGACCGGGACGCAGACTCCTACGAGCAGTACTTC. Protein: CASSTDRDADSYEQYF.

V and J are TRBV18 and TRBJ2-1, with unresolved D. Trimming removed 6 bases from V and 7 bases from J, with 25 bases in between. The length of the CDR3 is 17 residues. CDR1 and CDR2 from the germline V gene are KGHSH and LQKENI. The CDR3 here is CASSPRFGSDGENEQFF. The CDR3 DNA reads as TGTGCCAGCTCCCCAAGGTTCGGATCCGACGGCGAAAATGAGCAGTTCTTC.

The chain has TRBV28 and TRBJ1-5, with D maybe TRBD1 (5 bases). V was trimmed by 4 bases and J by 13 bases, leaving 11 bases between them. Germline-derived CDR1 and CDR2 are MDHEN and SYDVKM. This CDR3 contains 11 residues. CDR3 nucleotide sequence: TGTGCCAGCAGTTCCTCGGGGGGGCAGCATTTT. Its protein is CASSSSGGQHF.

This chain uses TRBV7-3 with TRBJ2-5; D possibly corresponds to TRBD2 (6 bases). V was clipped by 4 bases and J by 2 bases, with 8 bases between them. The germline V gene encodes CDR1 SGHTA and CDR2 FQGTGA. The CDR3 is 13 amino acids. DNA for the CDR3: TGTGCCAGCAGCTCGGGACTTCAAGAGACCCAGTACTTC. Amino acids: CASSSGLQETQYF.

The chain recombines TRBV27 with TRBJ2-2; D could derive from TRBD1 or TRBD2 (5 bases each). The V gene lost 7 bases and the J gene lost 4 bases, with 10 bases spanning the gap. Per the germline V gene, CDR1 is MNHEY and CDR2 is SMNVEV (reference sequence). This CDR3 is built from 13 residues. Written as DNA, the CDR3 is TGTGCCAGCACGAAGAGGGGCACCGGGGAGCTGTTTTTT. Translating gives CASTKRGTGELFF.

The gene calls are TRBV7-9 and TRBJ1-2, with D unresolved. This CDR3 is 9 amino acids long. Trimming shortened V by 8 bases and J by 7 bases, and 5 bases separated the two germline ends. The germline V gene has CDR1 SEHNR and CDR2 FQNEAQ (reference sequence). CDR3 nucleotides: TGTGCCAGCGGCCCTGGCTACACCTTC. Translated, it gives CASGPGYTF. The full variable domain, completed using reference TRBV7-9 and TRBJ1-2, is DTGVSQNPRHKITKRGQNVTFRCDPISEHNRLYWYRQTLGQGPEFLTYFQNEAQLEKSRLLSDRFSAERPKGSFSTLEIQRTEQGDSAMYLCASGPGYTFGSGTRLTVV.

CDR3: CASSLDGRADEKLFF. The DNA for the CDR3 is TGCGCCAGCAGCTTGGACGGGAGGGCTGATGAAAAACTGTTTTTT. V gene TRBV5-1 combines with J gene TRBJ1-4; D gene uncertain. Germline V gene sequence: CDR1 SGHRS, CDR2 YFSETQ. Trimming cost V 0 bases and J 6 bases, with 12 bases left between them. The CDR3 covers 15 residues.

This rearrangement joins TRBV25-1 to TRBJ1-1; no clear D gene. Germline-derived CDR1 and CDR2 are MGHDK and SYGVNS. The CDR3 runs 14 residues. V lost 4 bases to trimming and J lost 1 base, with 10 bases between them. CDR3 sequence (DNA): TGTGCCAGCAGTGGGAGAGACCAGAACACTGAAGCTTTCTTT. This gives the protein CASSGRDQNTEAFF. Drawing the rest from reference TRBV25-1 and TRBJ1-1, the complete variable domain is EADIYQTPRYLVIGTGKKITLECSQTMGHDKMYWYQQDPGMELHLIHYSYGVNSTEKGDLSSESTVSRIRTEHFPLTLESARPSHTSQYLCASSGRDQNTEAFFGQGTRLTVV.

This rearrangement joins TRBV5-1 to TRBJ1-2; 7 positions match TRBD1. The CDR3 runs 16 residues. V lost 0 bases to trimming and J lost 6 bases; unmatched junction nucleotides: 11. CDR1 is SGHRS and CDR2 is YFSETQ in the germline V gene. CDR3 coding DNA: TGCGCCAGCAGCTTGGCCAAGGGGGCAGCGACCAATGGCTACACCTTC. This encodes CASSLAKGAATNGYTF.

This clone was seen more than once but under ten times. This chain joins TRBV6-1 and TRBJ1-2; 8 nucleotides agree with TRBD1. The V and J ends lost 5 bases and 4 bases, in that order; junction bases with no gene match: 6. There are 14 residues in the CDR3. Germline assignment: CDR1 MNHNS and CDR2 SASEGT. This CDR3 is CASSTGQGSYGYTF. The CDR3 coding sequence is TGTGCCAGCAGTACTGGACAGGGAAGCTATGGCTACACCTTC.

The count of this clone is one. This CDR3 is CASSVEVGATEAFF. The CDR3 nucleotides read TGTGCCAGCAGCGTAGAGGTTGGCGCCACTGAAGCTTTCTTT. The chain is built from TRBV9 and TRBJ1-1; D gene uncertain. CDR3 length equals 14 residues. Per germline, CDR1 SGDLS and CDR2 YYNGEE. The germline V and J ends were trimmed by 0 bases and 4 bases, with 10 bases remaining between them.

The genes are TRBV5-1 and TRBJ2-1; TRBD2 matches 11 bases. Trimming took 2 bases from V and 7 from J; bases not matched to a gene: 8. Germline V CDR1 and CDR2: SGHRS, YFSETQ. The CDR3 is made up of 16 amino acids. This chain's CDR3 is CASSFLAGGPKNEQFF. Written as DNA, the CDR3 is TGCGCCAGCAGCTTCTTAGCGGGGGGGCCGAAGAATGAGCAGTTCTTC.

This clone was recorded only once. The chain links TRBV4-2 to TRBJ1-5, with TRBD1 matching over 7 bases. V dropped 5 bases and J dropped 1; count of bases not matched to a gene: 5. The germline CDR1 and CDR2 sequences are LGHNA and YNFKEQ. The CDR3 covers 15 residues. The CDR3 nucleotides read TGTGCCAGCAGCTCACAGGGGTCAAGCAATCAGCCCCAGCATTTT. Its protein product is CASSSQGSSNQPQHF.

Only one count was recorded for this clone. V is TRBV5-1 and J is TRBJ2-5, with 7 positions matching TRBD2. V was pared by 3 bases and J by 4 bases, with 9 bases of the junction left unmatched. Germline loops: CDR1 SGHRS, CDR2 YFSETQ. The CDR3 extends over 15 amino acids. CDR3 DNA sequence: TGCGCCAGCAGCTCGATGACGGGGGGTTTAGAGACCCAGTACTTC. Amino acid sequence: CASSSMTGGLETQYF.

The chain combines TRBV7-2 with TRBJ2-5; no reliable D call. CDR1 is SGHTA, CDR2 FQGNSA, per germline. V was shortened by 5 bases and J by 4 bases, with 11 bases between the two germline ends. The CDR3 extends over 13 amino acids. CDR3: CASSPSFRETQYF. Written as DNA, the CDR3 is TGTGCCAGCAGCCCTAGTTTCAGAGAGACCCAGTACTTC.

As concerns this clone: The limits of the CDR3 on the DNA are not certain, so only TCRdb's listed CDR3 is given. The rearrangement links TRBV5-1 to TRBJ2-7; the table's D call TRBD2 went unverified against the DNA. CDR1 SGHRS and CDR2 YFSETQ come from the germline V gene. From its first to its last residue, the CDR3 has 16 amino acids. The CDR3 region is CASSLFGQGSAGEQYF.

This chain uses TRBV2 with TRBJ2-1; no definite D call. The ends were cut back, 11 bases at V and 8 bases at J, with 22 bases in the middle. Germline loops: CDR1 SNHLY, CDR2 FYNNEI. CDR3 length: 14 amino acids. The CDR3 region is CAGRRDPGSHEQFF. In nucleotides, the CDR3 is TGTGCCGGTAGACGAGATCCAGGTAGCCATGAGCAGTTCTTC.

The V gene is TRBV11-2, the J gene TRBJ1-1; D may be TRBD1 (6 bases). Per the germline V gene, CDR1 is SGHAT and CDR2 is FQNNGV. The CDR3 extends over 13 amino acids. Trimming shortened V by 1 base and J by 6 bases, and 9 bases separated the two germline ends. CDR3 sequence reads: CASSLVGASEAFF. The CDR3, as DNA: TGTGCCAGCAGCTTAGTGGGGGCCTCTGAAGCTTTCTTT. The whole variable domain, filled in from reference TRBV11-2 and TRBJ1-1, reads EAGVAQSPRYKIIEKRQSVAFWCNPISGHATLYWYQQILGQGPKLLIQFQNNGVVDDSQLPKDRFSAERLKGVDSTLKIQPAKLEDSAVYLCASSLVGASEAFFGQGTRLTVV.

This chain uses TRBV6-5 with TRBJ1-3; weak D call: TRBD1 (5 bases). This CDR3 comprises 14 residues. V lost 7 bases and J 4 bases, leaving 14 bases between the germline ends. Germline V gene sequence: CDR1 MNHEY, CDR2 SVGAGI. Here the CDR3 reads CASTPVGEGNTIYF. DNA for the CDR3: TGTGCCAGCACCCCCGTGGGGGAAGGAAACACCATATATTTT.